Listed here are 14 T cell receptor beta chains from one sample, sequenced in a study of T cell changes during pregnancy in multiple sclerosis. The repertoire was sequenced with immunoSEQ multiplex PCR; TCRdb's copy has only in-frame clones and lacks some. This table holds about 31,000 clones, about 89% found once. The sequences come from CD8+ T cells from peripheral blood mononuclear cells, collected in the second trimester of pregnancy. The source is a female donor with multiple sclerosis, enrolled in a pregnancy study.

The chain couples TRBV7-3 to TRBJ2-6; D unclear. V gave up 0 bases and J gave up 0 bases, with 9 bases separating them. CDR1 is SGHTA and CDR2 is FQGTGA in the germline V gene. The CDR3 sequence is 17 residues long. CDR3 DNA sequence: TGTGCCAGCAGCTTAACAGAGGTAGACTCTGGGGCCAACGTCCTGACTTTC. Translation gives CASSLTEVDSGANVLTF.

This sequence joins TRBV19 and TRBJ2-1; 12 bases are shared with TRBD2. The V and J ends lost 4 bases and 3 bases, in that order; junction bases with no gene match: 4. Per the germline V gene, CDR1 is LNHDA and CDR2 is SQIVND (reference sequence). CDR3 size: 16 residues. CDR3 region: CASSSGTSGFYNEQFF. The CDR3 DNA reads TGTGCCAGTAGTAGCGGGACTAGCGGGTTCTACAATGAGCAGTTCTTC.

J is TRBJ2-1 and V is TRBV11-1; D perhaps matches TRBD2 (6 bases). This CDR3 is built from 14 residues. Trimming took 8 bases from V and 8 from J, leaving 19 bases between them. The germline V gene encodes CDR1 SGHAT and CDR2 FQDESV (reference sequence). The DNA of the CDR3 is TGTGCCAGCGGGCAACTAGCCCGAATAGATGAGCAGTTCTTC. It is translated as CASGQLARIDEQFF.

The J gene is TRBJ2-7, the V gene TRBV29-1; 10 positions agree with TRBD1. V trimming: 1 base; J trimming: 0 bases; junction bases outside the gene matches: 3. This CDR3 is 15 amino acids long. Germline CDR1 reads SQVTM; CDR2 reads ANQGSEA. This chain's CDR3 is CSVEGTGGSSYEQYF. The CDR3 nucleotides read TGCAGCGTTGAAGGGACAGGGGGGAGCTCCTACGAGCAGTACTTC.

The V and J genes are TRBV7-3 and TRBJ2-2; no clear D. The CDR3 consists of 15 residues. Germline CDR1 reads SGHTA; CDR2 reads FQGTGA. V was cut by 0 bases and J by 4 bases, with 9 bases left in between. The CDR3 DNA follows: TGTGCCAGCAGCTTAACCCCATGGGCCACCGGGGAGCTGTTTTTT. Translating it yields CASSLTPWATGELFF.

This clone has just a few counts. This chain connects TRBV6-4 to TRBJ2-2, with D unresolved. V was clipped by 3 bases and J by 3 bases, with 8 bases between them. CDR1 and CDR2 (germline): MRHNA, SNTAGT. The CDR3 totals 14 residues. The DNA of the CDR3 is TGTGCCAGCAGTGATGGGCCGGACACCGGGGAGCTGTTTTTT. It specifies CASSDGPDTGELFF.

The chain joins TRBV7-9 to TRBJ2-7, with TRBD1 matching over 7 bases. The length of the CDR3 is 12 residues. V lost 5 bases to trimming and J lost 3 bases; unmatched junction nucleotides: 1. The germline V gene encodes CDR1 SEHNR and CDR2 FQNEAQ (reference sequence). The CDR3 DNA is TGTGCCAGCAGCGGGACAGTCTACGAGCAGTACTTC. Translation gives CASSGTVYEQYF.

This chain uses TRBV6-1 with TRBJ1-5; D not certain. This CDR3 spans 15 amino acids. Germline V gene data show CDR1 as MNHNS and CDR2 as SASEGT. V was trimmed by 3 bases and J by 5 bases, leaving 14 bases between them. CDR3 DNA: TGTGCCAGCAGTGATTTAGGCCGCGGTGATCAGCCCCAGCATTTT. Its translation: CASSDLGRGDQPQHF.

The chain is built from TRBV30 and TRBJ2-7; the match to TRBD1 covers 7 bases. Germline V gene sequence: CDR1 GTSNPN, CDR2 SVGIG (reference sequence). The CDR3 is made up of 13 amino acids. The V segment lost 1 base and the J segment 5 bases; nucleotides outside the gene matches: 5. The CDR3 DNA is TGTGCCTGGAGTGGGGGACAGTCCCACGAGCAGTACTTC. Amino acid sequence: CAWSGGQSHEQYF.

The chain couples TRBV4-1 to TRBJ2-7, with D possibly matching TRBD2 (5 bases). Trimming took off 0 bases at V and 0 bases at J, with 12 bases between the two ends. Germline lookup yields CDR1 MGHRA and CDR2 YSYEKL. The CDR3 length is 16 residues. CDR3 residues: CASSQEAKRTSYEQYF. The CDR3 DNA sequence: TGCGCCAGCAGCCAAGAGGCTAAGCGGACCTCCTACGAGCAGTACTTC.

This chain links TRBV19 with TRBJ1-5; 9 bases align to TRBD1. Trimming cost V 5 bases and J 6 bases; bases outside gene matches: 8. Germline lookup yields CDR1 LNHDA and CDR2 SQIVND (reference sequence). The CDR3 covers 15 residues. DNA of the CDR3: TGTGCCAGTAGTCAGCCCGGGACAGGGTTTCAGCCCCAGCATTTT. It specifies CASSQPGTGFQPQHF.

The rearrangement links TRBV5-1 to TRBJ2-7; no clear D. V lost 4 bases to trimming and J lost 0 bases, with 11 bases between them. CDR1 and CDR2 (germline): SGHRS, YFSETQ. The CDR3 spans 14 residues. The CDR3, as DNA: TGCGCCAGCAGCCCCTATAAGAACTCCTACGAGCAGTACTTC. Amino acids: CASSPYKNSYEQYF.

This clone was counted a single time. The gene calls are TRBV9 and TRBJ2-3, with 8 bases fitting TRBD1. In germline, CDR1 is SGDLS, CDR2 YYNGEE. There are 18 residues in the CDR3. The ends lost 2 bases at V and 2 bases at J; junction bases unmatched: 13. CDR3 DNA: TGTGCCAGCAGCGTCCGAGGCCTAGACAGGGGAGACACAGATACGCAGTATTTT. This translates into CASSVRGLDRGDTDTQYF.

Only a few counts were recorded for this clone. This chain joins TRBV28 and TRBJ2-1; TRBD2 might be the D (6 bases). The CDR3 loop spans 15 amino acids. Germline V gene lookup returns CDR1 MDHEN and CDR2 SYDVKM. V dropped 4 bases and J dropped 3 bases, with 13 bases sitting between them. This chain's CDR3 is CASSSREVSYNEQFF. DNA for the CDR3: TGTGCCAGCAGTTCTAGGGAGGTTAGCTACAATGAGCAGTTCTTC.